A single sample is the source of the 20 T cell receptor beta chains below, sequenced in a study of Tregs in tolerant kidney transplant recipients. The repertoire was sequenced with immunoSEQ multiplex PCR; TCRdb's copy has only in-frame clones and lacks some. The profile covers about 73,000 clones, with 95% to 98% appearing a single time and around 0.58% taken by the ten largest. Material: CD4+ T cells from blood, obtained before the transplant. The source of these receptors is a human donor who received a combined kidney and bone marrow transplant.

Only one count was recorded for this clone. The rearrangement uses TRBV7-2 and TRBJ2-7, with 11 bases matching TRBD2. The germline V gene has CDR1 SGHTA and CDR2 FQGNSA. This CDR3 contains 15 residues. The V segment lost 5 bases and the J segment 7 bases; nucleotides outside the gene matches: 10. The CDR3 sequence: CASSISGRASPEQYF. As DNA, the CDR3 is TGTGCCAGCAGCATTAGCGGGAGGGCCTCCCCGGAGCAGTACTTC.

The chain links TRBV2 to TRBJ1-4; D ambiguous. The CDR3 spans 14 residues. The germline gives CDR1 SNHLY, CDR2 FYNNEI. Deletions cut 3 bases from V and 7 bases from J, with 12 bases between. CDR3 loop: CASSDSPPGEKLFF. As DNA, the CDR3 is TGTGCCAGCAGTGATTCTCCCCCCGGTGAAAAACTGTTTTTT.

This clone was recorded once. The CDR3 is CASSPPADRDEQYF. DNA for the CDR3: TGTGCCAGCTCACCACCGGCGGACAGGGACGAGCAGTACTTC. V and J are TRBV18 and TRBJ2-7; 8 bases are shared with TRBD1. J lost 5 bases, V lost 0 bases, and 3 bases had no gene match. The CDR3 is 14 residues long. The germline V gene encodes CDR1 KGHSH and CDR2 LQKENI. Looking up the rest from reference TRBV18 and TRBJ2-7 gives the full variable domain: NAGVMQNPRHLVRRRGQEARLRCSPMKGHSHVYWYRQLPEEGLKFMVYLQKENIIDESGMPKERFSAEFPKEGPSILRIQQVVRGDSAAYFCASSPPADRDEQYFGPGTRLTVT.

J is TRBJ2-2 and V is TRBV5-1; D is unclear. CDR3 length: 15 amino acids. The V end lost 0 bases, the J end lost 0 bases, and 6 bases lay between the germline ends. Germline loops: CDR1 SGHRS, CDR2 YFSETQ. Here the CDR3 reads CASSLDSSNTGELFF. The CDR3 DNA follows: TGCGCCAGCAGCTTGGACAGCTCGAACACCGGGGAGCTGTTTTTT.

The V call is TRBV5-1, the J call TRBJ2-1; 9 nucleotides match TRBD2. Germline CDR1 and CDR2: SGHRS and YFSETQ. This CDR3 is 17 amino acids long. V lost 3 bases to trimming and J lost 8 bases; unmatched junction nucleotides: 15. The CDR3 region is CASSWGLAGPARDEQFF. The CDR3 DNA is TGCGCCAGCAGCTGGGGGCTAGCGGGGCCGGCCAGAGATGAGCAGTTCTTC.

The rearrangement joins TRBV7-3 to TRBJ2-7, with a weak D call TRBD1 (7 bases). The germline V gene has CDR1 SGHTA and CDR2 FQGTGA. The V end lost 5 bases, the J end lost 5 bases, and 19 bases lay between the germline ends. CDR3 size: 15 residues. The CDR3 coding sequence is TGTGCCAGCAGCCCAACCGGGACAGCGGGCGACGAGCAGTACTTC. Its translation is CASSPTGTAGDEQYF.

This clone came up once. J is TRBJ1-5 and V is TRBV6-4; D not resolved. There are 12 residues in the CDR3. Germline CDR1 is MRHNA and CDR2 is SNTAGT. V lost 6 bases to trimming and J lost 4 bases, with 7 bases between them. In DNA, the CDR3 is TGTGCCAGCAGGCCAGAAAATCAGCCCCAGCATTTT. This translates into CASRPENQPQHF.

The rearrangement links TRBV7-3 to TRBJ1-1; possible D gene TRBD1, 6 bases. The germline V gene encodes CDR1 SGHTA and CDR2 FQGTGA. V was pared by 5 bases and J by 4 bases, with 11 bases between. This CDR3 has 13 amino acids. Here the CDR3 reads CASSVGGGTEAFF. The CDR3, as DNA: TGTGCCAGCAGCGTAGGGGGGGGCACTGAAGCTTTCTTT.

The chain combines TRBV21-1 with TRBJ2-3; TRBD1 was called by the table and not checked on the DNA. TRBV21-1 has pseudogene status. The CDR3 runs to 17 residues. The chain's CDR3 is CASSKEQGVHFTDTQYF. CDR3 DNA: TGTGCCAGCAGCAAAGAACAGGGGGTCCATTTCACAGATACGCAGTATTTT.

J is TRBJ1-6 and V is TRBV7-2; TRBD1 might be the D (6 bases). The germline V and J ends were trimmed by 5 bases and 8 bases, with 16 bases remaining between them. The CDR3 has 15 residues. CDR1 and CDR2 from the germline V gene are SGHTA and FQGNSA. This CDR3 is CASSTTGFEDSPLHF. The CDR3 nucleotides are TGTGCCAGCAGCACGACAGGATTCGAGGATTCACCCCTCCACTTT.

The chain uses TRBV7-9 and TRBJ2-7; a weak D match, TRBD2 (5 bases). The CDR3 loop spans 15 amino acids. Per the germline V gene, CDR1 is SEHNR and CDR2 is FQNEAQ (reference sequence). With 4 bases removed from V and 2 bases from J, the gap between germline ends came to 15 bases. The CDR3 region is CASSSLISGTYEQYF. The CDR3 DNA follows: TGTGCCAGCAGCTCCCTTATCAGCGGAACCTACGAGCAGTACTTC.

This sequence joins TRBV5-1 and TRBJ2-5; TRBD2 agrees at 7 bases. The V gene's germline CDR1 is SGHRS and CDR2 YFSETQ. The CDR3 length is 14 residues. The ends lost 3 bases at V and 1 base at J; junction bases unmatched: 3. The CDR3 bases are TGCGCCAGCAGCTCTACTAGCGTCCAAGAGACCCAGTACTTC. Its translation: CASSSTSVQETQYF. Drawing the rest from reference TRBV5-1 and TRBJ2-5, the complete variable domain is KAGVTQTPRYLIKTRGQQVTLSCSPISGHRSVSWYQQTPGQGLQFLFEYFSETQRNKGNFPGRFSGRQFSNSRSEMNVSTLELGDSALYLCASSSTSVQETQYFGPGTRLLVL.

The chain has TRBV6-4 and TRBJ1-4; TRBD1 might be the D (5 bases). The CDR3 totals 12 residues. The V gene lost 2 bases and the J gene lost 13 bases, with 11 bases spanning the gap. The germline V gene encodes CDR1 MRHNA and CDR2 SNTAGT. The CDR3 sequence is CASSDGRGSLFF. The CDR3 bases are TGTGCCAGCAGTGACGGGCGGGGGTCACTGTTTTTT.

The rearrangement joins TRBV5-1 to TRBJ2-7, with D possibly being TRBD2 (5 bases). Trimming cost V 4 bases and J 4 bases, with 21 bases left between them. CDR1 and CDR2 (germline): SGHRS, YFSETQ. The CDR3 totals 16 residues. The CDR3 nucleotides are TGCGCCAGCAGCCTTGCCCCAAGAGTTGGCGGGTACGAGCAGTACTTC. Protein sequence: CASSLAPRVGGYEQYF.

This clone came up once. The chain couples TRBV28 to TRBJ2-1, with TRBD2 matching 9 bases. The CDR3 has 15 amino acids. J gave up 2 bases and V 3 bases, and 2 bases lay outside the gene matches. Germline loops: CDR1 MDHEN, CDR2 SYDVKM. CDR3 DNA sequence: TGTGCCAGCAGTTTGGTAGCGGGGGCCTACAATGAGCAGTTCTTC. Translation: CASSLVAGAYNEQFF.

In DNA, the CDR3 is TGTGCCAGCAGCTCAGAGGGGACTAGCGGATACAATGAGCAGTTCTTC. Translating it yields CASSSEGTSGYNEQFF. V gene TRBV7-2 combines with J gene TRBJ2-1, with 11 bases that match TRBD2. Trimming removed 4 bases from V and 4 bases from J; junction bases left unmatched: 6. Germline lookup yields CDR1 SGHTA and CDR2 FQGNSA. This CDR3 spans 16 amino acids.

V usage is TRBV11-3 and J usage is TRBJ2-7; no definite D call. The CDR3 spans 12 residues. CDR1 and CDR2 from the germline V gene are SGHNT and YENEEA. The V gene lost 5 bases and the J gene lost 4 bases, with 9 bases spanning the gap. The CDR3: CASSASGYEQYF. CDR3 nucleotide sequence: TGTGCCAGCAGCGCCTCCGGGTACGAGCAGTACTTC.

In DNA form, the CDR3 reads TGTGCCAGCAGCTTCGATCACAGCCAAATCTATGGCTACACCTTC. Translated: CASSFDHSQIYGYTF. The chain has TRBV7-2 and TRBJ1-2; D remains ambiguous. Trimming left V 3 bases short and J 4 bases short, with 15 bases between. There are 15 residues in the CDR3. Germline values: CDR1 SGHTA, CDR2 FQGNSA.

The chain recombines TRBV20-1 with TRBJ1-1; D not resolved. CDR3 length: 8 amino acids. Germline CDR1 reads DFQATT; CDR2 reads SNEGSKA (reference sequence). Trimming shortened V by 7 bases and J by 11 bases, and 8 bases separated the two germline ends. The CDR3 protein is CSVSAAFF. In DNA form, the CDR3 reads TGCAGTGTTTCTGCGGCTTTCTTT.

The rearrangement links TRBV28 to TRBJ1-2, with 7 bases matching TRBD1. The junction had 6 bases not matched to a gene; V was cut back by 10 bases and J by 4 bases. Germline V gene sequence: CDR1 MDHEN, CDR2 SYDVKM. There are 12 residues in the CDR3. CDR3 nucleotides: TGTGCCATAAGACAGGGCTCCTATGGCTACACCTTC. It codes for CAIRQGSYGYTF.